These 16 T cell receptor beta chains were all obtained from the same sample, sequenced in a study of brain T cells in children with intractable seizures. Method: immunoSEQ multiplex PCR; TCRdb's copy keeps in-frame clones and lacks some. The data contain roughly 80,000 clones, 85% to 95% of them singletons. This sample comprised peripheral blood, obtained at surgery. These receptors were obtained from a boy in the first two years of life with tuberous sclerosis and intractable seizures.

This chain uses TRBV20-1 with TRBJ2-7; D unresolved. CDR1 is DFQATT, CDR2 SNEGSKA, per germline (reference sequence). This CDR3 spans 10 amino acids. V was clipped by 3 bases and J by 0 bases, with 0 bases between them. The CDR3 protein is CSASSYEQYF. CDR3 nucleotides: TGCAGTGCTAGCTCCTACGAGCAGTACTTC.

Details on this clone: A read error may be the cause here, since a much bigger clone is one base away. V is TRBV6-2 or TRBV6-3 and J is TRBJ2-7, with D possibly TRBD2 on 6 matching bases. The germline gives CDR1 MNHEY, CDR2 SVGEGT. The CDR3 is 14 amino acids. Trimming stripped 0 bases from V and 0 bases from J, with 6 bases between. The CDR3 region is CASSYSTSSYEQYF. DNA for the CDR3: TGTGCCAGCAGTTACTCGACTAGCTCCTACGAGCAGTACTTC.

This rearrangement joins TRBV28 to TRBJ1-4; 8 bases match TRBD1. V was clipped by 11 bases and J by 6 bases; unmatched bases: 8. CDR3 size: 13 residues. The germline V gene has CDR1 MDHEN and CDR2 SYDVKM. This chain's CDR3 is CASGGQVDEKLFF. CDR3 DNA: TGTGCCTCCGGGGGACAGGTGGATGAAAAACTGTTTTTT.

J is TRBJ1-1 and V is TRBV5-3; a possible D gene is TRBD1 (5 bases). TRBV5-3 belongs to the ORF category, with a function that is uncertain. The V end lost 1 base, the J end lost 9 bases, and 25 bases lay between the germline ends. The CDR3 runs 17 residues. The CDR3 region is CARSLPRAASRERKAFF. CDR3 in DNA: TGTGCCAGAAGCTTGCCCAGGGCCGCGAGCCGGGAACGAAAAGCTTTCTTT.

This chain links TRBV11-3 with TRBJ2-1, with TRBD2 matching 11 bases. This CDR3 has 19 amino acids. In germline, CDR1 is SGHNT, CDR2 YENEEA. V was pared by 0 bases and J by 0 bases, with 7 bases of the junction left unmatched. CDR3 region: CASSLDTLAGGSSYNEQFF. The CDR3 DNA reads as TGTGCCAGCAGCTTAGATACGTTAGCGGGGGGGAGCTCCTACAATGAGCAGTTCTTC.

The CDR3 reads CASSHLSGTSGNTIYF. As DNA, the CDR3 is TGTGCCAGCAGCCACTTGTCCGGGACTTCAGGAAACACCATATATTTT. J is TRBJ1-3 and V is TRBV3-1 (or the pseudogene TRBV3-2), with a possible D match to TRBD1 (5 bases). V was shortened by 3 bases and J by 4 bases, with 16 bases between the two germline ends. The CDR3 consists of 16 residues. Germline V gives CDR1 LGHDT, CDR2 YNNKEL (reference sequence).

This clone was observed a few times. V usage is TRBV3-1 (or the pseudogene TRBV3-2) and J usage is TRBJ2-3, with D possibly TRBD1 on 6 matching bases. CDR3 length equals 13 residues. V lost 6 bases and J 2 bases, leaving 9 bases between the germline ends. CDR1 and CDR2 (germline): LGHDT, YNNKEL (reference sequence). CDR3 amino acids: CASRGDNTDTQYF. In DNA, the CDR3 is TGTGCCAGCAGGGGGGACAACACAGATACGCAGTATTTT.

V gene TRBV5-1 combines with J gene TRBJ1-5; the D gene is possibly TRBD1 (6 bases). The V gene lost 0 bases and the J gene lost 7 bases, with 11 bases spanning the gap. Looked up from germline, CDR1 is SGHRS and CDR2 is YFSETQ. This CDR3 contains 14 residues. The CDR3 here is CASSLGGGGQPQHF. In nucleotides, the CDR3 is TGCGCCAGCAGCTTGGGGGGGGGCGGACAGCCCCAGCATTTT.

The CDR3 here is CASSEDRGMNTEAFF. CDR3 in DNA: TGTGCCAGCAGTGAAGATCGGGGGATGAACACTGAAGCTTTCTTT. The V call is TRBV2, the J call TRBJ1-1, with a weak D call TRBD1 (5 bases). Germline values: CDR1 SNHLY, CDR2 FYNNEI. V lost 1 base, J lost 0 bases, and 9 bases lay in between. This CDR3 contains 15 residues.

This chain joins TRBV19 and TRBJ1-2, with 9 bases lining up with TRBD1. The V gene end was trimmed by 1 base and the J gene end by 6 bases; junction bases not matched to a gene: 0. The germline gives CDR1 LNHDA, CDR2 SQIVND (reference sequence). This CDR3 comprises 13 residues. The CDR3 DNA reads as TGTGCCAGTAGTATAGGACAGGGGGATGGCTACACCTTC. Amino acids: CASSIGQGDGYTF. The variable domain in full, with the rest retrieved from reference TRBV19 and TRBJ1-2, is DGGITQSPKYLFRKEGQNVTLSCEQNLNHDAMYWYRQDPGQGLRLIYYSQIVNDFQKGDIAEGYSVSREKKESFPLTVTSAQKNPTAFYLCASSIGQGDGYTFGSGTRLTVV.

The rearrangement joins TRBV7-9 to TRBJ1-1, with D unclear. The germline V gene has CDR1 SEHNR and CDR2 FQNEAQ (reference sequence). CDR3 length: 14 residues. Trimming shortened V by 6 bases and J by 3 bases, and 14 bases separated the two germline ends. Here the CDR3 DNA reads TGTGCCAGCAGACCACTCGGTGGGGACACTGAAGCTTTCTTT. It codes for CASRPLGGDTEAFF.

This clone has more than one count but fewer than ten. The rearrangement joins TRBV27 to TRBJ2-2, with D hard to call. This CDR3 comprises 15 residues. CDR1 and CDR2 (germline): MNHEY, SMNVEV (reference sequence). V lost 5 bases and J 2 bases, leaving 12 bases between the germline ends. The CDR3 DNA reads TGTGCCAGCAGTCCCCAGGCTACTAACACCGGGGAGCTGTTTTTT. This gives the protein CASSPQATNTGELFF.

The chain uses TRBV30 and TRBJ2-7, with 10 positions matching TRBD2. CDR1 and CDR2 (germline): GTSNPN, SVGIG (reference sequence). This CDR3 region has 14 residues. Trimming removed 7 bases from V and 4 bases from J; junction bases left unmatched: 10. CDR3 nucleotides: TGTGCCTCCCGACCACTAGCGGGGACTTACGAGCAGTACTTC. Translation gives CASRPLAGTYEQYF.

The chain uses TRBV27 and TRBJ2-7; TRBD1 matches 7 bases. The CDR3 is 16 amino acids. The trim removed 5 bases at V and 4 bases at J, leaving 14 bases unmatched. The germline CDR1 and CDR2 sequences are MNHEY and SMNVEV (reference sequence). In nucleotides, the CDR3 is TGTGCCAGCAGTCAGTACCTCGGGACAGACCTATACGAGCAGTACTTC. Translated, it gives CASSQYLGTDLYEQYF.

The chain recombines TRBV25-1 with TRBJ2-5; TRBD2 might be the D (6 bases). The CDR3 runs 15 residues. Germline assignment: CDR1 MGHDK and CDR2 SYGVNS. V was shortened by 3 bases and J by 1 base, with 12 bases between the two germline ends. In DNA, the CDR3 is TGTGCCAGCAGTGACCACGGGAGTCTCCAAGAGACCCAGTACTTC. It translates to CASSDHGSLQETQYF.

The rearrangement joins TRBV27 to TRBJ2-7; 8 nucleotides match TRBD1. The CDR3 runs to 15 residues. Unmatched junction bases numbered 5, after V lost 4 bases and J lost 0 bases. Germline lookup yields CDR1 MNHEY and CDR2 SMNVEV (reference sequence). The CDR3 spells CASSWTGSLSYEQYF. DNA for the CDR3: TGTGCCAGCAGTTGGACAGGGTCTCTCTCCTACGAGCAGTACTTC.